Listed here are 26 T cell receptor beta chains from one sample, sequenced in a study of blood T cell repertoires in COVID-19. Generated by immunoSEQ multiplex PCR, the TCRdb table keeps only in-frame clones and is missing some. The sample records over 90,000 clones, 70% to 90% being singletons. Specimen: peripheral blood. Source of these receptors: a human donor in a cohort sampled during active COVID-19.

The chain is built from TRBV4-1 and TRBJ1-4, with D maybe TRBD1 (5 bases). Germline values: CDR1 MGHRA, CDR2 YSYEKL. Between the trimmed V and J ends, which lost 0 bases and 5 bases, there was a span of 25 bases. CDR3 size: 20 residues. The CDR3 loop is CASSQDGAGSFQVRNEKLFF. The CDR3 region has the DNA TGCGCCAGCAGCCAAGACGGCGCAGGGTCCTTCCAGGTTCGCAATGAAAAACTGTTTTTT.

This chain links TRBV27 with TRBJ2-7; 7 positions match TRBD2. The CDR3 runs to 17 residues. CDR1 and CDR2 (germline): MNHEY, SMNVEV (reference sequence). After removal of 5 bases from V and 4 bases from J, the junction contained 17 bases not matched to a gene. In nucleotides, the CDR3 is TGTGCCAGCAGTCCGGCTACCGTTCCCCGGGGGGTTTACGAGCAGTACTTC. Its protein product is CASSPATVPRGVYEQYF.

CDR3 region: CASSKGGAYQPQHF. CDR3 sequence (DNA): TGTGCCAGCAGTAAAGGGGGGGCATATCAGCCCCAGCATTTT. This chain uses TRBV6-2 or TRBV6-3 with TRBJ1-5, with D possibly TRBD1 on 6 matching bases. The CDR3 is 14 amino acids. Germline CDR1 is MNHEY and CDR2 is SVGEGT. V was clipped by 5 bases and J by 5 bases, with 13 bases between them.

This clone was detected only once. The V and J genes are TRBV30 and TRBJ1-2; D may be TRBD1 (6 bases). The CDR3 runs 15 residues. Germline V gene sequence: CDR1 GTSNPN, CDR2 SVGIG (reference sequence). V was shortened by 0 bases and J by 4 bases, with 15 bases between the two germline ends. CDR3 nucleotides: TGTGCCTGGAGTGTACTCGACAGGCCGATCTATGGCTACACCTTC. Translated, it gives CAWSVLDRPIYGYTF. Filled out from reference TRBV30 and TRBJ1-2, the complete variable domain reads SQTIHQWPATLVQPVGSPLSLECTVEGTSNPNLYWYRQAAGRGLQLLFYSVGIGQISSEVPQNLSASRPQDRQFILSSKKLLLSDSGFYLCAWSVLDRPIYGYTFGSGTRLTVV.

In its sample, this clone was seen a few times. The chain combines TRBV29-1 with TRBJ2-1, with 7 nucleotides matching TRBD2. Looked up from germline, CDR1 is SQVTM and CDR2 is ANQGSEA. The CDR3 totals 14 residues. The V gene end was trimmed by 7 bases and the J gene end by 3 bases; junction bases not matched to a gene: 9. The CDR3 protein is CSASSGVFYNEQFF. The CDR3, as DNA: TGCAGCGCCTCTAGCGGAGTTTTCTACAATGAGCAGTTCTTC.

The rearrangement joins TRBV27 to TRBJ2-7; weak D call: TRBD2 (7 bases). CDR3 length equals 15 residues. CDR1 is MNHEY and CDR2 is SMNVEV in the germline V gene (reference sequence). Trimming took off 2 bases at V and 3 bases at J, with 14 bases between the two ends. The CDR3 loop is CASSLKGGVLYEQYF. CDR3 coding DNA: TGTGCCAGCAGTTTAAAAGGGGGGGTTCTCTACGAGCAGTACTTC.

This clone was seen just once. J is TRBJ2-7 and V is TRBV4-1; the D gene is possibly TRBD2 (7 bases). The CDR3 spans 14 residues. Trimming left V 3 bases short and J 6 bases short, with 15 bases between. The germline CDR1 and CDR2 sequences are MGHRA and YSYEKL. CDR3 protein: CASSHITGGLEQYF. The CDR3 DNA follows: TGCGCCAGCAGCCATATAACGGGGGGCCTCGAGCAGTACTTC.

V usage is TRBV3-1 (or the pseudogene TRBV3-2) and J usage is TRBJ1-1, with D maybe TRBD1 (5 bases). Germline CDR1 is LGHDT and CDR2 is YNNKEL (reference sequence). The CDR3 contains 16 residues. The germline V and J ends were trimmed by 0 bases and 8 bases, with 19 bases remaining between them. In nucleotides, the CDR3 is TGTGCCAGCAGCCAAGAACCAGGGTTGCTAATGGGAGAAGCTTTCTTT. It codes for CASSQEPGLLMGEAFF.

The CDR3 sequence: CASSALAGGSTDTQYF. CDR3 in DNA: TGTGCCAGCAGTGCCCTAGCGGGGGGTAGCACAGATACGCAGTATTTT. The V and J genes are TRBV2 and TRBJ2-3; 11 bases are shared with TRBD2. Germline assignment: CDR1 SNHLY and CDR2 FYNNEI. V trimming: 4 bases; J trimming: 0 bases; junction bases outside the gene matches: 3. The CDR3 has 16 residues. Full variable domain (remainder filled in from reference TRBV2 and TRBJ2-3): EPEVTQTPSHQVTQMGQEVILRCVPISNHLYFYWYRQILGQKVEFLVSFYNNEISEKSEIFDDQFSVERPDGSNFTLKIRSTKLEDSAMYFCASSALAGGSTDTQYFGPGTRLTVL.

The chain employs TRBV7-3 and TRBJ2-3, with 8 bases aligning to TRBD2. This CDR3 is built from 15 residues. The V gene's germline CDR1 is SGHTA and CDR2 FQGTGA. The V gene end was trimmed by 8 bases and the J gene end by 1 base; junction bases not matched to a gene: 8. CDR3 in DNA: TGTGCCAGCGCCCGGGGGCGGGGGGGCACAGATACGCAGTATTTT. Translated, it gives CASARGRGGTDTQYF.

This clone appeared a single time. This chain joins TRBV6-5 and TRBJ1-2, with 10 positions matching TRBD1. The CDR3 contains 15 residues. Germline trimming cut 11 bases from V and 5 bases from J; bases unmatched to any gene: 14. Germline values: CDR1 MNHEY, CDR2 SVGAGI. The CDR3 region is CAHGQGESWLYGYTF. The CDR3 DNA reads as TGTGCCCACGGACAGGGGGAAAGTTGGCTTTATGGCTACACCTTC.

This sequence joins TRBV5-1 and TRBJ2-7; TRBD2 agrees at 8 bases. The CDR3 length is 13 residues. CDR1 is SGHRS, CDR2 YFSETQ, per germline. V was pared by 6 bases and J by 6 bases, with 8 bases of the junction left unmatched. CDR3 in DNA: TGCGCCAGCACTAACGGGGGGGTTTCCGAGCAGTACTTC. Its protein is CASTNGGVSEQYF.

The chain uses TRBV19 and TRBJ1-1, with D possibly TRBD1 on 5 matching bases. V was trimmed by 5 bases and J by 0 bases, leaving 10 bases between them. Germline V gene data show CDR1 as LNHDA and CDR2 as SQIVND (reference sequence). The CDR3 is made up of 14 amino acids. The CDR3 loop is CASSFGHLNTEAFF. CDR3 nucleotides: TGTGCCAGTAGTTTTGGACACCTGAACACTGAAGCTTTCTTT.

This clone was detected a few times. The CDR3, as DNA: TGTGCCAGCAGCGCGTGGACTAGCGGGGGGGATGAGCAGTTCTTC. Its protein is CASSAWTSGGDEQFF. J is TRBJ2-1 and V is TRBV9, with 15 positions matching TRBD2. Germline lookup yields CDR1 SGDLS and CDR2 YYNGEE. The CDR3 has 15 amino acids. V shed 3 bases and J 8 bases; nucleotides not matched to a gene: 3.

In its sample, this clone was seen a few times. The genes are TRBV9 and TRBJ2-1, with TRBD2 identical over 10 bases. V trimming: 0 bases; J trimming: 5 bases; junction bases outside the gene matches: 11. Germline loops: CDR1 SGDLS, CDR2 YYNGEE. The CDR3 length is 18 residues. CDR3: CASSVVPFRTSGNNEQFF. CDR3 DNA sequence: TGTGCCAGCAGCGTAGTCCCTTTTCGGACTAGCGGAAACAATGAGCAGTTCTTC.

The rearrangement uses TRBV4-2 and TRBJ2-3; 15 positions match TRBD2. The CDR3 is made up of 17 amino acids. V shed 4 bases, J shed 0 bases, and the junction held 2 bases outside the gene matches. CDR1 is LGHNA and CDR2 is YNFKEQ in the germline V gene. The CDR3 here is CASSPGLAGGSTDTQYF. The CDR3, as DNA: TGTGCCAGCAGCCCAGGACTAGCGGGGGGGAGCACAGATACGCAGTATTTT.

This rearrangement joins TRBV7-9 to TRBJ1-5; D call uncertain. V was trimmed by 2 bases and J by 5 bases, leaving 7 bases between them. This CDR3 comprises 13 residues. Germline CDR1 is SEHNR and CDR2 is FQNEAQ (reference sequence). The CDR3 DNA sequence: TGTGCCAGCAGCTTAACCCTATATCAGCCCCAGCATTTT. This translates into CASSLTLYQPQHF.

The V gene is TRBV19, the J gene TRBJ1-3; unclear D gene. The CDR3 has 13 amino acids. The germline V and J ends were trimmed by 5 bases and 2 bases, with 7 bases remaining between them. Per germline, CDR1 LNHDA and CDR2 SQIVND (reference sequence). The CDR3 DNA reads TGTGCCAGTAGTCTCAGTCCTGGAAACACCATATATTTT. This gives the protein CASSLSPGNTIYF.

The chain combines TRBV5-1 with TRBJ2-1, with D possibly being TRBD2 (6 bases). Germline assignment: CDR1 SGHRS and CDR2 YFSETQ. Trimming left V 4 bases short and J 0 bases short, with 17 bases between. The CDR3 runs 17 residues. The CDR3 DNA reads TGCGCCAGCAGCCCAGGGCTAGCGCCGAGCTCCTACAATGAGCAGTTCTTC. It translates to CASSPGLAPSSYNEQFF.

The chain is built from TRBV19 and TRBJ2-3, with 10 bases identical to TRBD2. The CDR3 sequence is 16 residues long. V was clipped by 2 bases and J by 6 bases; unmatched bases: 8. CDR1 is LNHDA, CDR2 SQIVND, per germline (reference sequence). The CDR3 DNA sequence: TGTGCCAGTAGTATATCCCTAGCGGGAGTAATGGATACGCAGTATTTT. It is translated as CASSISLAGVMDTQYF.

This sequence joins TRBV3-1 (or the pseudogene TRBV3-2) and TRBJ2-4, with TRBD2 as a possible D gene (5 bases). The CDR3 runs 14 residues. V lost 3 bases to trimming and J lost 3 bases, with 9 bases between them. Germline V gene data show CDR1 as LGHDT and CDR2 as YNNKEL (reference sequence). The DNA for the CDR3 is TGTGCCAGCAGCCACGCGGGCCTCAAAAACATTCAGTACTTC. This codes for CASSHAGLKNIQYF.

The V and J genes are TRBV24-1 and TRBJ2-1, with D tentatively TRBD2 (7 bases). Germline V gives CDR1 KGHDR, CDR2 SFDVKD. The CDR3 runs 14 residues. V was trimmed by 9 bases and J by 4 bases, leaving 15 bases between them. CDR3 nucleotide sequence: TGTGCCACCGGCAGGGAGGGGGGGTACAATGAGCAGTTCTTC. Amino acid sequence: CATGREGGYNEQFF.

The V call is TRBV18, the J call TRBJ1-2; D perhaps matches TRBD1 (5 bases). V was shortened by 6 bases and J by 3 bases, with 14 bases between the two germline ends. The CDR3 runs to 14 residues. The germline V gene has CDR1 KGHSH and CDR2 LQKENI. CDR3 nucleotides: TGTGCCAGCTCTCCCTCTGGGGGGTACTATGGCTACACCTTC. Its translation is CASSPSGGYYGYTF.

CDR3 protein: CASSYGTSGAEGTQYF. As DNA, the CDR3 is TGCGCCAGCAGCTATGGGACTAGCGGGGCCGAGGGCACGCAGTATTTT. The chain is built from TRBV5-1 and TRBJ2-3; 13 bases align to TRBD2. Germline V gene lookup returns CDR1 SGHRS and CDR2 YFSETQ. The trim removed 3 bases at V and 9 bases at J, leaving 10 bases unmatched. CDR3 length equals 16 residues.

The chain joins TRBV11-2 to TRBJ2-5; D perhaps matches TRBD2 (5 bases). The CDR3 is 13 amino acids. The germline V gene has CDR1 SGHAT and CDR2 FQNNGV. With 4 bases removed from V and 5 bases from J, the gap between germline ends came to 11 bases. CDR3 amino acids: CASSWQPGETQYF. DNA for the CDR3: TGTGCCAGCAGCTGGCAGCCGGGGGAGACCCAGTACTTC. The whole variable domain, remainder taken from reference TRBV11-2 and TRBJ2-5, is EAGVAQSPRYKIIEKRQSVAFWCNPISGHATLYWYQQILGQGPKLLIQFQNNGVVDDSQLPKDRFSAERLKGVDSTLKIQPAKLEDSAVYLCASSWQPGETQYFGPGTRLLVL.

V and J are TRBV6-5 and TRBJ2-4; 10 nucleotides match TRBD1. Losses at the gene ends were 0 bases for V and 7 bases for J; bases not matched to a gene: 6. From germline, CDR1 is MNHEY and CDR2 SVGAGI. CDR3 length: 16 amino acids. CDR3: CASSYSTGGARNIQYF. The CDR3 DNA is TGTGCCAGCAGTTACTCGACAGGGGGCGCGAGGAACATTCAGTACTTC.